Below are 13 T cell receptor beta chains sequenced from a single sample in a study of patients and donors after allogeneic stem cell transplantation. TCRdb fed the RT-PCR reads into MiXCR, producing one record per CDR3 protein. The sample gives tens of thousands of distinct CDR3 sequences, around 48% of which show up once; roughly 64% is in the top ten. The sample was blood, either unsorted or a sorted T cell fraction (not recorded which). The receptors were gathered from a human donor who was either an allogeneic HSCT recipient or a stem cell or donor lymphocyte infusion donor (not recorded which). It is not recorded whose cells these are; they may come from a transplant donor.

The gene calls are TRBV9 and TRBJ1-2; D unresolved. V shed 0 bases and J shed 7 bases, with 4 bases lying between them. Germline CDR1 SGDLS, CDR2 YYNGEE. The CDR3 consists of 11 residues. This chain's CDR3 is CASSVGGGYTF. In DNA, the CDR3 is TGTGCCAGCAGCGTAGGAGGTGGCTACACCTTC.

The CDR3 spells CSARQFLAASSYNEQFF. The CDR3 region has the DNA TGCAGTGCTAGACAATTCTTAGCGGCTTCCTCCTACAATGAGCAGTTCTTC. The gene calls are TRBV20-1 and TRBJ2-1; tentative D call: TRBD2 (6 bases). Germline lookup yields CDR1 DFQATT and CDR2 SNEGSKA (reference sequence). V dropped 2 bases and J dropped 0 bases, with 17 bases sitting between them. CDR3 length: 17 amino acids.

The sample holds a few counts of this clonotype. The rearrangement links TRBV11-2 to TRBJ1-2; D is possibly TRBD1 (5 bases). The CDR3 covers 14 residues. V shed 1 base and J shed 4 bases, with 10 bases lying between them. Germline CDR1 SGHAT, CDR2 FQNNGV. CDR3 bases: TGTGCCAGCAGCTTAGGGGGGAGCACCTATGGCTACACCTTC. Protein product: CASSLGGSTYGYTF.

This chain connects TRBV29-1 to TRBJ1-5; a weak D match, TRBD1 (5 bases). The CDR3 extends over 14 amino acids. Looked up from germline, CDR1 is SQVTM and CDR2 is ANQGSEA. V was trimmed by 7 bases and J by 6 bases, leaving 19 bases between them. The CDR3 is CSGAAGPGGQPQHF. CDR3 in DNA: TGCAGCGGAGCGGCGGGGCCAGGAGGTCAGCCCCAGCATTTT.

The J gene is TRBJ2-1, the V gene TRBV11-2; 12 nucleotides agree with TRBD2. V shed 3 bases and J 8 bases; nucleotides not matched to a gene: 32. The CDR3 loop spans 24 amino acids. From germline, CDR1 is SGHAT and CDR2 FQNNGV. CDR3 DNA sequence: TGTGCCAGCAGCTTTCGACGGGACATAGGGCCCAGGACTAGCGGGGTTACGAGGGGTCATGAGCAGTTCTTC. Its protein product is CASSFRRDIGPRTSGVTRGHEQFF.

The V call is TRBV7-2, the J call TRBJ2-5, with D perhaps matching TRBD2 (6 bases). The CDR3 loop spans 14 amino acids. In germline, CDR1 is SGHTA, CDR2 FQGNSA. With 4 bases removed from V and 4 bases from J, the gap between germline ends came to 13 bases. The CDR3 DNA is TGTGCCAGCAGCTGGAGGGTAGCGACAGAGACCCAGTACTTC. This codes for CASSWRVATETQYF.

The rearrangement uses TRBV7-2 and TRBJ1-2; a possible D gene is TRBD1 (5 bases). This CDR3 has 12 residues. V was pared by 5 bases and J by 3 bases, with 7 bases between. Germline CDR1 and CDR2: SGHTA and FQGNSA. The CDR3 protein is CASSTGHYGYTF. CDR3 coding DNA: TGTGCCAGCAGCACGGGACACTATGGCTACACCTTC.

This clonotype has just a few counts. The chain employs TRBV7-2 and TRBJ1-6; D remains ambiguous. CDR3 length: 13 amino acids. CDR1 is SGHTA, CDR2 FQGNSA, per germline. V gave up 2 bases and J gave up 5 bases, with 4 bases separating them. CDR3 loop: CASSLWDNSPLHF. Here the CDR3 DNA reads TGTGCCAGCAGCTTATGGGATAATTCACCCCTCCACTTT.

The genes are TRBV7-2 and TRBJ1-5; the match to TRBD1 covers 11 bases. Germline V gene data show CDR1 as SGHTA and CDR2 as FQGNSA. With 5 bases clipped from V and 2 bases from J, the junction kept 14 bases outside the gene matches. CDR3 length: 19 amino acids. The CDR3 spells CASSPSGQGVRVGNQPQHF. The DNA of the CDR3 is TGTGCCAGCAGCCCATCGGGACAGGGGGTGAGAGTTGGCAATCAGCCCCAGCATTTT.

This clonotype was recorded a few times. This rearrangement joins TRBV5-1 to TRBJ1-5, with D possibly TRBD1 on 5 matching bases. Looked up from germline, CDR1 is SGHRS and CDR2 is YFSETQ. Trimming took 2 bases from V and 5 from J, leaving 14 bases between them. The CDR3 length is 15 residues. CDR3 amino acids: CASSFSARADQPQHF. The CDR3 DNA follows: TGCGCCAGCAGCTTCTCCGCCAGGGCTGATCAGCCCCAGCATTTT.

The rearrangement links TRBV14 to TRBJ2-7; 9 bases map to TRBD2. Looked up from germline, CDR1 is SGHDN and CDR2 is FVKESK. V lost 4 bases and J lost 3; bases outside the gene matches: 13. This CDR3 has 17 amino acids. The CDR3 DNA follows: TGTGCCAGCAGCCGGTCTGCAGGCGGGAGGGCCTTCTACGAGCAGTACTTC. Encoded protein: CASSRSAGGRAFYEQYF.

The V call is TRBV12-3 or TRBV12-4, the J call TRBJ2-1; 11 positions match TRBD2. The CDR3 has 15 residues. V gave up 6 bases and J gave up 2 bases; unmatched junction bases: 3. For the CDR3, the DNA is TGTGCCAGCAGAACGGGACTAGCGGCCTACAATGAGCAGTTCTTC. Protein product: CASRTGLAAYNEQFF.

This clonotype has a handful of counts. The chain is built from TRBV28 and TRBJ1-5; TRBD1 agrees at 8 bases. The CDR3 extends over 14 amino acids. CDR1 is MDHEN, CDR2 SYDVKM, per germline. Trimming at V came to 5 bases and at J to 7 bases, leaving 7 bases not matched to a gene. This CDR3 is CASSPPYRGQPQHF. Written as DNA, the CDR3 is TGTGCCAGCAGTCCACCTTACAGGGGGCAGCCCCAGCATTTT.